The present T cell receptor (beta chain) was sequenced within a study of cytomegalovirus exposure and HLA in healthy donors. Study-wide findings and caveats: Among donors in an Asian-associated ancestry cluster, a later analysis reportedly found fewer N-insertions than the roughly 670-donor mean. Later work found that TCR association rates differed between HLA loci; DRB1 had the most and HLA-C the fewest.

CDR1 is GTSNPN, CDR2 SVGIG, per germline (reference sequence). This CDR3 is 10 amino acids long. V lost 3 bases and J lost 8, with 7 bases in between. All the people who gave samples were healthy bone marrow donors. The primer mix had 60 Vbeta and 13 Jbeta primers. The repertoire was sequenced with immunoSEQ multiplex PCR; TCRdb's copy has only in-frame clones and lacks some. The sample carries some 190,000 clones, about 85% recorded once. With regard to this clone: What it recognizes is unknown.

The specimen sequenced was PBMCs. The chain links TRBV30 to TRBJ1-2, with D perhaps matching TRBD1 (6 bases). The sequence came from a girl aged 10-17 years in good health and CMV-seropositive. The CDR3 coding sequence is TGTGCCTGGAGGGACAGCGGCTACACCTTC. Translating gives CAWRDSGYTF.